The clone carrying this T cell receptor (beta chain) has a handful of counts. This entry comes from a study of T cells in tuberculosis. Sequenced by immunoSEQ multiplex PCR; TCRdb stores in-frame clones only, minus some. The sample gives about 20,000 clones, roughly nine tenths of which show up once; roughly 14% is in the top ten. V was trimmed by 0 bases and J by 6 bases, leaving 11 bases between them. Germline CDR1 and CDR2: SGHRS and YFSETQ. The CDR3 spans 14 residues. The sequence was collected from a donor aged 5-35 years with latent tuberculosis or without tuberculosis infection. What was sequenced was PBMCs. This rearrangement joins TRBV5-1 to TRBJ2-3, with a weak D call TRBD2 (5 bases). The CDR3 region is CASSLELVGDTQYF. DNA for the CDR3: TGCGCCAGCAGCTTGGAACTAGTTGGGGATACGCAGTATTTT.